This TCR beta chain is from a study of long-term antiretroviral therapy in people with HIV. Study context: The oldest samples precede the 2015 immediate-ART recommendation by about a decade. Study outcomes and limitations: Dominating the repertoire at all time points were the clones that expanded before ART. Researchers lacked any data on ART adherence, viral resistance or therapy changes.

Remarks on this clone: Its antigen is not known.

Version v3.0 of the immunoSEQ assay was performed at survey level. Only in-frame clones appear in the TCRdb table, and some are missing; sequencing was by immunoSEQ multiplex PCR. Among tens of thousands of clones listed, roughly 77% were seen once. The CDR3 runs to 14 residues. Germline V lookup: CDR1 KGHSH, CDR2 LQKENI. Trimming stripped 3 bases from V and 8 bases from J, with 14 bases between. The V gene is TRBV18, the J gene TRBJ1-5, with D tentatively TRBD1 (6 bases). The starting material was unsorted PBMCs, obtained 1.9 years after starting antiretroviral therapy. This receptor was identified in a man between 18 and 29 years old with HIV. The DNA for the CDR3 is TGTGCCAGCTCACCGGGGCAGGGGAAGGAGCCCCAGCATTTT. Its translation is CASSPGQGKEPQHF.